The 5 T cell receptor beta chains below all came from one sample that was sequenced in a study of cytomegalovirus exposure and HLA in healthy donors. TCRdb's copy holds only in-frame clones and misses some; the assay was immunoSEQ multiplex PCR. The sample has 250,000 to 400,000 clones; around 90% are singletons. The sample was PBMCs. These TCRs come from a woman in her 30s in good health and CMV-seropositive.

This chain links TRBV6-6 with TRBJ2-7; D gene uncertain. The V and J ends lost 0 bases and 0 bases respectively, with 3 bases between them. Germline CDR1 reads MNHNY; CDR2 reads SVGAGI (reference sequence). The CDR3 totals 13 residues. The CDR3, as DNA: TGTGCCAGCAGTTACTCATCCTCCTACGAGCAGTACTTC. Protein: CASSYSSSYEQYF.

The chain couples TRBV5-4 to TRBJ2-1; TRBD2 matches at 15 bases. The germline gives CDR1 SGHNT, CDR2 YYREEE (reference sequence). The CDR3 contains 16 residues. The V and J ends lost 3 bases and 7 bases, in that order; junction bases with no gene match: 5. In nucleotides, the CDR3 is TGTGCCAGCAGCTCCCGGGGACTAGCGGGAGGAAATGAGCAGTTCTTC. It encodes CASSSRGLAGGNEQFF.

V is TRBV6-4 and J is TRBJ2-7, with 8 bases fitting TRBD2. Germline V gene data show CDR1 as MRHNA and CDR2 as SNTAGT. The length of the CDR3 is 14 residues. V gave up 3 bases and J gave up 2 bases; unmatched junction bases: 3. In DNA, the CDR3 is TGTGCCAGCAGTGAAGTAGCGGGAACCTACGAGCAGTACTTC. This codes for CASSEVAGTYEQYF.

The chain combines TRBV28 with TRBJ1-1; unclear D gene. CDR1 is MDHEN, CDR2 SYDVKM, per germline. V dropped 4 bases and J dropped 7 bases, with 7 bases sitting between them. CDR3 size: 11 residues. CDR3 in amino acids: CASSSTDEAFF. The CDR3 nucleotides are TGTGCCAGCAGTTCCACAGATGAAGCTTTCTTT.

The chain is built from TRBV25-1 and TRBJ2-3, with 7 positions matching TRBD1. The trim removed 2 bases at V and 0 bases at J, leaving 5 bases unmatched. Germline CDR1 is MGHDK and CDR2 is SYGVNS. The length of the CDR3 is 16 residues. The CDR3: CASSEAGRGSTDTQYF. The CDR3 DNA reads TGTGCCAGCAGTGAAGCGGGCAGGGGGAGCACAGATACGCAGTATTTT.